One and the same sample provided the 31 T cell receptor beta chains below, sequenced in a study of blood T cell repertoires in COVID-19 (dated by TCRdb to about 2020). Receptors were amplified or captured by the immunoSEQ multiplex PCR assay. In its TCRdb copy, this immuneACCESS table keeps in-frame sequences only and misses some clones. Where compared with another copy, unresolved V genes explain less than half of these, and the others have no known cause. In all, the sample holds tens of thousands of clones, and less than 85% of those were seen once. The biggest ten clones account for under 5.5% of the sample. Sequenced material: peripheral blood. The source is a woman in her seventies with acute or convalescent COVID-19.

The chain is built from TRBV4-3 and TRBJ1-2; TRBD1 aligns across 8 bases. CDR1 and CDR2 (germline): LGHNA, YSLEER. Trimming took 0 bases from V and 4 from J; bases not matched to a gene: 4. The CDR3 length is 15 residues. The DNA of the CDR3 is TGCGCCAGCAGCCAAGATGGGACAGGCATCTATGGCTACACCTTC. As protein: CASSQDGTGIYGYTF.

This chain uses TRBV7-9 with TRBJ1-1; maybe TRBD1 (5 bases). The CDR3 has 13 residues. The ends were cut back, 8 bases at V and 5 bases at J, with 15 bases in the middle. Germline CDR1 SEHNR, CDR2 FQNEAQ (reference sequence). For the CDR3, the DNA is TGTGCCAGCGGAGTGGCAGGGAGGACTGAAGCTTTCTTT. Encoded protein: CASGVAGRTEAFF.

The chain employs TRBV19 and TRBJ1-2; 7 positions match TRBD1. The CDR3 contains 14 residues. V was clipped by 1 base and J by 5 bases; unmatched bases: 4. Germline V gene data show CDR1 as LNHDA and CDR2 as SQIVND (reference sequence). The CDR3 DNA reads as TGTGCCAGTAGTATAGGGACAGGACTTTATGGCTACACCTTC. It encodes CASSIGTGLYGYTF.

This rearrangement joins TRBV7-8 to TRBJ2-3; D is perhaps TRBD2 (6 bases). CDR1 is SGHVS and CDR2 is FQNEAQ in the germline V gene. V was shortened by 5 bases and J by 4 bases, with 16 bases between the two germline ends. The CDR3 covers 15 residues. The CDR3 loop is CASSRVGGVADTQYF. CDR3 DNA: TGTGCCAGCAGCCGAGTGGGCGGGGTTGCAGATACGCAGTATTTT. Drawing the rest from reference TRBV7-8 and TRBJ2-3, the complete variable domain is GAGVSQSPRYKVAKRGQDVALRCDPISGHVSLFWYQQALGQGPEFLTYFQNEAQLDKSGLPSDRFFAERPEGSVSTLKIQRTQQEDSAVYLCASSRVGGVADTQYFGPGTRLTVL.

The CDR3 bases are TGTGCCAGCAGCTTAGAGGCATACAAAGAGACCCAGTACTTC. Protein sequence: CASSLEAYKETQYF. The chain recombines TRBV11-3 with TRBJ2-5; no clear D gene. Germline V CDR1 and CDR2: SGHNT, YENEEA. The length of the CDR3 is 14 residues. Trimming stripped 0 bases from V and 3 bases from J, with 8 bases between. The full variable domain, completed using reference TRBV11-3 and TRBJ2-5, is EAGVVQSPRYKIIEKKQPVAFWCNPISGHNTLYWYLQNLGQGPELLIRYENEEAVDDSQLPKDRFSAERLKGVDSTLKIQPAELGDSAVYLCASSLEAYKETQYFGPGTRLLVL.

CDR3 bases: TGTGCCAGCAGCAAGCAGGGGGACACTGAAGCTTTCTTT. It specifies CASSKQGDTEAFF. This chain connects TRBV9 to TRBJ1-1; 7 nucleotides line up with TRBD1. Per the germline V gene, CDR1 is SGDLS and CDR2 is YYNGEE. The CDR3 loop spans 13 amino acids. J lost 3 bases, V lost 4 bases, and 3 bases had no gene match.

The CDR3 DNA reads as TGTGCCAGCAGCTTACAGGGCGCATGGGAAAAACTGTTTTTT. Its protein is CASSLQGAWEKLFF. This chain uses TRBV11-2 with TRBJ1-4; maybe TRBD1 (5 bases). Trimming pared 2 bases from V and 8 bases from J, leaving 12 bases between. Germline loops: CDR1 SGHAT, CDR2 FQNNGV. This CDR3 has 14 amino acids.

V and J are TRBV5-1 and TRBJ2-1; tentatively, D is TRBD1 (5 bases). Trimming shortened V by 1 base and J by 0 bases, and 11 bases separated the two germline ends. The CDR3 has 16 amino acids. In germline, CDR1 is SGHRS, CDR2 YFSETQ. The CDR3 region has the DNA TGCGCCAGCAGCTTGACAGGACCCGACTCCTACAATGAGCAGTTCTTC. It translates to CASSLTGPDSYNEQFF.

This chain connects TRBV5-6 to TRBJ2-7; D possibly corresponds to TRBD2 (6 bases). This CDR3 spans 13 amino acids. Trimming stripped 2 bases from V and 4 bases from J, with 10 bases between. CDR1 and CDR2 from the germline V gene are SGHDT and YYEEEE. The CDR3 sequence is CASSFRGGYEQYF. CDR3 in DNA: TGTGCCAGCAGCTTTAGGGGAGGATACGAGCAGTACTTC.

The genes are TRBV5-5 and TRBJ2-7; 11 bases map to TRBD1. The CDR3 sequence is 15 residues long. The germline V gene has CDR1 SGHKS and CDR2 YYEKEE (reference sequence). V lost 0 bases, J lost 4 bases, and 3 bases stayed unmatched. The CDR3 nucleotides read TGTGCCAGCAGCTTGGGGACAGGGGGCTTGTACGAGCAGTACTTC. Its translation: CASSLGTGGLYEQYF.

This chain links TRBV18 with TRBJ1-2; 9 bases fit TRBD1. The CDR3 has 16 residues. Unmatched junction bases numbered 11, after V lost 3 bases and J lost 6 bases. Germline V gives CDR1 KGHSH, CDR2 LQKENI. In DNA, the CDR3 is TGTGCCAGCTCACCTCGGGGACAGGGAGGGGAAGATGGCTACACCTTC. Protein sequence: CASSPRGQGGEDGYTF.

This clone was picked up one time. This chain uses TRBV9 with TRBJ1-6; D gene ambiguous. Germline V gene sequence: CDR1 SGDLS, CDR2 YYNGEE. V gave up 4 bases and J gave up 7 bases, with 12 bases separating them. This CDR3 comprises 14 residues. CDR3 sequence reads: CASSPAPVNSPLHF. The CDR3 coding sequence is TGTGCCAGCAGCCCTGCTCCGGTGAATTCACCCCTCCACTTT.

V and J are TRBV29-1 and TRBJ2-3; the D gene is possibly TRBD1 (5 bases). Germline lookup yields CDR1 SQVTM and CDR2 ANQGSEA. The V and J ends lost 2 bases and 2 bases respectively, with 11 bases between them. CDR3 length: 14 amino acids. The CDR3 region is CSVESLGDTDTQYF. The CDR3 DNA reads as TGCAGCGTTGAAAGCCTAGGGGACACAGATACGCAGTATTTT.

The V gene is TRBV6-5, the J gene TRBJ1-4, with D possibly being TRBD1 (5 bases). CDR3 length: 15 amino acids. Germline values: CDR1 MNHEY, CDR2 SVGAGI. Trimming cost V 2 bases and J 7 bases, with 14 bases left between them. The DNA of the CDR3 is TGTGCCAGCAGTTACGGTGGGGCGGGAGGTGAAAAACTGTTTTTT. Protein product: CASSYGGAGGEKLFF.

The V call is TRBV5-1, the J call TRBJ1-2, with TRBD1 matching over 8 bases. The CDR3 contains 14 residues. With V trimmed by 0 bases and J by 2 bases, 0 bases remained unmatched. CDR1 is SGHRS, CDR2 YFSETQ, per germline. The CDR3 loop reads CASSLGTGNYGYTF. CDR3 in DNA: TGCGCCAGCAGCTTGGGGACAGGGAACTATGGCTACACCTTC.

The CDR3 DNA sequence: TGTGCCAGCAGCCATAGCGGGGACCCCTACAATGAGCAGTTCTTC. Encoded protein: CASSHSGDPYNEQFF. The chain couples TRBV9 to TRBJ2-1; 8 nucleotides match TRBD2. CDR1 is SGDLS and CDR2 is YYNGEE in the germline V gene. The V segment lost 4 bases and the J segment 2 bases; nucleotides outside the gene matches: 5. This CDR3 region has 15 residues. Variable domain in full (rest from reference TRBV9 and TRBJ2-1): DSGVTQTPKHLITATGQRVTLRCSPRSGDLSVYWYQQSLDQGLQFLIQYYNGEERAKGNILERFSAQQFPDLHSELNLSSLELGDSALYFCASSHSGDPYNEQFFGPGTRLTVL.

The rearrangement uses TRBV2 and TRBJ1-2, with a tentative D call TRBD1 (5 bases). V lost 7 bases to trimming and J lost 3 bases, with 21 bases between them. This CDR3 has 16 amino acids. The V gene's germline CDR1 is SNHLY and CDR2 FYNNEI. The CDR3 sequence: CASTQRGLGQYYGYTF. CDR3 in DNA: TGTGCCAGCACCCAAAGGGGTCTGGGGCAATACTATGGCTACACCTTC.

The V and J genes are TRBV7-2 and TRBJ1-4, with D hard to call. In germline, CDR1 is SGHTA, CDR2 FQGNSA. The V and J ends lost 1 base and 10 bases respectively, with 7 bases between them. The CDR3 has 12 residues. CDR3 residues: CASSLGSGKLFF. The CDR3 DNA sequence: TGTGCCAGCAGCTTAGGGTCCGGAAAACTGTTTTTT.

The chain uses TRBV13 and TRBJ2-7, with D possibly being TRBD1 (5 bases). The CDR3 spans 14 residues. The V end was cut by 3 bases, the J end by 2 bases, with 11 bases between. Germline loops: CDR1 PRHDT, CDR2 FYEKMQ (reference sequence). Here the CDR3 DNA reads TGTGCCAGCAGCTTCAAGGGGTCCGCCTACGAGCAGTACTTC. Residues: CASSFKGSAYEQYF.

This clone was seen a single time. DNA of the CDR3: TGTGCCAGCAGCCCGGGACTAGCGGGGCCTTTAGATACGCAGTATTTT. The encoded protein is CASSPGLAGPLDTQYF. The gene calls are TRBV7-3 and TRBJ2-3, with 13 bases aligning to TRBD2. CDR3 length: 16 residues. In germline, CDR1 is SGHTA, CDR2 FQGTGA. The trim removed 5 bases at V and 5 bases at J, leaving 7 bases unmatched.

V and J are TRBV21-1 and TRBJ2-7; TRBD2, the table's D call, lacks a check against the DNA. TRBV21-1 is termed a pseudogene. CDR3 length: 15 residues. CDR3 DNA sequence: TGTGCCAGCAGCAGCCCCCCGGGGGGGGACTACGAGCAGTACTTC. It encodes CASSSPPGGDYEQYF.

CDR3 loop: CASSSQRGGMANEKLFF. In DNA, the CDR3 is TGTGCCAGCAGCTCCCAACGTGGAGGGATGGCTAATGAAAAACTGTTTTTT. The rearrangement joins TRBV9 to TRBJ1-4; no clear D. This CDR3 has 17 residues. CDR1 SGDLS and CDR2 YYNGEE come from the germline V gene. V lost 4 bases and J 3 bases, leaving 19 bases between the germline ends.

V gene TRBV18 combines with J gene TRBJ2-7, with D perhaps matching TRBD1 (5 bases). V lost 3 bases, J lost 3 bases, and 15 bases lay in between. Germline V gene data show CDR1 as KGHSH and CDR2 as LQKENI. The CDR3 extends over 15 amino acids. The CDR3 coding sequence is TGTGCCAGCTCACCTAGTAACAGGACCTACTACGAGCAGTACTTC. Its translation is CASSPSNRTYYEQYF.

This clone was observed a few times. The V call is TRBV4-1, the J call TRBJ1-1; D ambiguous. Germline V gene data show CDR1 as MGHRA and CDR2 as YSYEKL. The germline V and J ends were trimmed by 2 bases and 4 bases, with 17 bases remaining between them. CDR3 length: 16 residues. The CDR3 nucleotides are TGCGCCAGCAGCCAAAGTCGACGGTTTTCAGGCACTGAAGCTTTCTTT. Its protein is CASSQSRRFSGTEAFF.

V gene TRBV14 combines with J gene TRBJ1-6; possibly TRBD1 for D (5 bases). The germline V gene has CDR1 SGHDN and CDR2 FVKESK. V shed 0 bases and J shed 10 bases, with 10 bases lying between them. This CDR3 region has 14 residues. DNA of the CDR3: TGTGCCAGCAGCCAAGAAGCAGGGATATCACCCCTCCACTTT. This translates into CASSQEAGISPLHF.

The chain uses TRBV6-6 and TRBJ2-1; D remains unclear. Germline V gives CDR1 MNHNY, CDR2 SVGAGI (reference sequence). V gave up 6 bases and J gave up 3 bases, with 15 bases separating them. The CDR3 runs to 15 residues. The chain's CDR3 is CASSPEDARYNEQFF. The CDR3 nucleotides read TGTGCCAGCAGCCCCGAGGATGCCCGCTACAATGAGCAGTTCTTC.

V and J are TRBV7-9 and TRBJ1-4; TRBD1 matches at 9 bases. The CDR3 runs 15 residues. Germline V lookup: CDR1 SEHNR, CDR2 FQNEAQ (reference sequence). The ends lost 0 bases at V and 6 bases at J; junction bases unmatched: 2. The CDR3 sequence is CASSLARTGDEKLFF. The CDR3 nucleotides read TGTGCCAGCAGCTTAGCGAGGACAGGGGATGAAAAACTGTTTTTT.

The chain links TRBV6-5 to TRBJ1-5, with 7 bases lining up with TRBD1. After removal of 10 bases from V and 6 bases from J, the junction contained 15 bases not matched to a gene. The germline V gene has CDR1 MNHEY and CDR2 SVGAGI. The CDR3 has 15 residues. CDR3 DNA: TGTGCCACAGCAAGGAGCACAGGGGACGGTCAGCCCCAGCATTTT. Protein product: CATARSTGDGQPQHF.

The V gene is TRBV4-2, the J gene TRBJ1-5; D not certain. CDR1 and CDR2 from the germline V gene are LGHNA and YNFKEQ. V shed 1 base and J shed 11 bases, with 6 bases lying between them. This CDR3 spans 11 amino acids. CDR3 loop: CASSQGGTQHF. The CDR3 DNA reads as TGTGCCAGCAGCCAAGGAGGGACCCAGCATTTT.

The gene calls are TRBV19 and TRBJ2-1, with 9 positions matching TRBD2. The CDR3 is 13 residues long. V lost 7 bases, J lost 5 bases, and 3 bases stayed unmatched. Per the germline V gene, CDR1 is LNHDA and CDR2 is SQIVND (reference sequence). The CDR3 coding sequence is TGTGCCAGTAATAGCGGGGGAGACAATGAGCAGTTCTTC. Residues: CASNSGGDNEQFF.

The chain has TRBV12-3 or TRBV12-4 and TRBJ1-6, with D perhaps TRBD1 (6 bases). Trimming left V 3 bases short and J 11 bases short, with 11 bases between. This CDR3 region has 13 residues. CDR3 DNA: TGTGCCAGCAGTTTTTCCCCAGGGGCACCCCTCCACTTT. Protein sequence: CASSFSPGAPLHF.